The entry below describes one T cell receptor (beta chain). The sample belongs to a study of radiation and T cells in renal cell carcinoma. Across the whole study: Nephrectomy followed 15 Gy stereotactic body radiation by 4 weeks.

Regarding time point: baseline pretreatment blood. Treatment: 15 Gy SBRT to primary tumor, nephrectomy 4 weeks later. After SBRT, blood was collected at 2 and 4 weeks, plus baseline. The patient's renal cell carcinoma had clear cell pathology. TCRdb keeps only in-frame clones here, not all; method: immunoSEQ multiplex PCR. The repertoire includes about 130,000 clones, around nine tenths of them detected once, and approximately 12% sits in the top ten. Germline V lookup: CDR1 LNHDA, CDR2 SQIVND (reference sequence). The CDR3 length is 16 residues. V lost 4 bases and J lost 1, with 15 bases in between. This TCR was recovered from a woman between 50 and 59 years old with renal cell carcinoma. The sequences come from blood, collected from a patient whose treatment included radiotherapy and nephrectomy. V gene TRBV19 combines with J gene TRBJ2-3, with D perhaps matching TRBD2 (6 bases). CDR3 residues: CASSSRTQRGTDTQYF. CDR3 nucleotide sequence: TGTGCCAGTAGTAGTCGGACACAGCGGGGCACAGATACGCAGTATTTT.